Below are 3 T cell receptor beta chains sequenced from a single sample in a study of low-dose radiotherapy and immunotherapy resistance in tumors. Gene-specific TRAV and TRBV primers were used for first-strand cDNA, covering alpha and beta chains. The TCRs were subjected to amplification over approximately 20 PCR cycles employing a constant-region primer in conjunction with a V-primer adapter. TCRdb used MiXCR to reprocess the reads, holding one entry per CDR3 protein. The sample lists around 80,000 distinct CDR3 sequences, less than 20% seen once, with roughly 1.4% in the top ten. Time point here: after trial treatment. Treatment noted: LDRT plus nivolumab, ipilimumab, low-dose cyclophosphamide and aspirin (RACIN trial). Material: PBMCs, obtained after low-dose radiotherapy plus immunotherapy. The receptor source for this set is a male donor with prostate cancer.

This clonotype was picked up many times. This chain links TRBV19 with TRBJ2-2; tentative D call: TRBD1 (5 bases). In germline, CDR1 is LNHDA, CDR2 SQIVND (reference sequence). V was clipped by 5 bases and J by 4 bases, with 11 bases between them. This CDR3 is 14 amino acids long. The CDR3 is CASSLFQGTGELFF. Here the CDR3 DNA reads TGTGCCAGTAGTCTCTTCCAGGGCACCGGGGAGCTGTTTTTT. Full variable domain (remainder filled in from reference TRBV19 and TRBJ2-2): DGGITQSPKYLFRKEGQNVTLSCEQNLNHDAMYWYRQDPGQGLRLIYYSQIVNDFQKGDIAEGYSVSREKKESFPLTVTSAQKNPTAFYLCASSLFQGTGELFFGEGSRLTVL.

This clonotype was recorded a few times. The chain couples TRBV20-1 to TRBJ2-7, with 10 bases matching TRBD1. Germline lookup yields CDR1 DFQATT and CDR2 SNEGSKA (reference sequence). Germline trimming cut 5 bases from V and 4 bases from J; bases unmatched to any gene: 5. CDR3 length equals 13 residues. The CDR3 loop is CSAGGDRGYEQYF. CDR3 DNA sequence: TGCAGTGCTGGGGGGGACAGGGGATACGAGCAGTACTTC.

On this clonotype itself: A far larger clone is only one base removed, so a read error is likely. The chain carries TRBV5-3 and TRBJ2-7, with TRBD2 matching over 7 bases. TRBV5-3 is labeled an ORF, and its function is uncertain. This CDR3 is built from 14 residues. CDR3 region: CASSATSDSYEEYF. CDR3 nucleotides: TGTGCCAGCAGCGCTACTAGCGACTCCTACGAGGAGTACTTC.